This T cell receptor (beta chain) was found in a study of blood T cell repertoires in COVID-19. Study-level information: The analysed material was cDNA or gDNA that came from T cells, B-cell-depleted T cells, or PBMCs.

The germline V gene has CDR1 GTSNPN and CDR2 SVGIG (reference sequence). V lost 5 bases to trimming and J lost 0 bases, with 17 bases between them. This CDR3 region has 17 residues. Original handling: Nucleated cell counts were estimated from reference gene primer amplification. Sequenced by immunoSEQ multiplex PCR; TCRdb stores in-frame clones only, minus some. V and J calls and clone size are as listed in that table; D and trimming were resolved from the DNA. The repertoire holds some 240,000 clones, with 85% to 90% as singletons. This sequence was found in a woman between 35 and 50 years old who had recovered from COVID-19. This chain joins TRBV30 and TRBJ1-6, with a tentative D call TRBD1 (6 bases). Sequenced sample: peripheral blood. The CDR3 loop reads CAWGTSRTSSYNSPLHF. The CDR3 DNA reads as TGTGCCTGGGGGACATCCAGAACGAGCTCCTATAATTCACCCCTCCACTTT.